This is a list of T cell receptor beta chains from one sample in a study of T cells in Graves' hyperthyroidism and ophthalmopathy. TCRdb re-called the multiplex PCR reads through MiXCR, storing one row per CDR3 protein. This sample has about 270,000 distinct CDR3 sequences, with around 22% found just once. Sample: blood. These receptors all come from a man between 25 and 39 years old with Graves' ophthalmopathy. The CDR3 runs from the conserved cysteine through the conserved F or W. The size field is filled for only some rows; it gives once, few, many or a size class.

v_call,clone_size,cdr3_aa
TRBV12-5,few,CASGLASSYEQYF
TRBV18,few,CASSQSTGERGYTF
TRBV27,once,CASSFRLAGGRFSTDTQYF
TRBV27,few,CASSLSPGGPEQYF
TRBV6-5,-,CASSYSTRGYGYTF
TRBV10-3,-,CAISSGTGTNQPQHF
TRBV20-1,few,CSARAGTSGYEQYF
TRBV5-1,few,CASSPSASSHYGYTF
TRBV9,-,CASSVDDRVSQPQHF
TRBV28,few,CASRWLAASYNEQFF
TRBV30,-,CAYGTFQFTDTQYF
TRBV5-1,few,CASSLGILGGRKTDTQYF
TRBV6-1,few,CASRSQGFFAEAFF
TRBV6-1,many,CASRDGTQQYF
TRBV30,many,CAWSVLGGMGETQYF
TRBV30,-,CAWSDPSGAGAEKLFF
TRBV20-1,few,CSARDLQAGEDEQYF
TRBV4-1,once,CASSQTGAGANVLTF
TRBV5-1,-,CASSSQGAGETQYF
TRBV10-3,few,CAISVVNEQFF
TRBV4-1,-,CASSQGLNVEQFF
TRBV6-1,-,CASSPFGLAGKTQYF
TRBV5-6,-,CASSFERDGYTF
TRBV6-2/TRBV6-3,many,CASSDRGNYGYTF
TRBV3-1,-,CASSQVLDRPTSSYNSPLHF
TRBV28,many,CASKLGGGYNEQFF
TRBV20-1,-,CSARGGEGDNSPLHF
TRBV20-1,-,CSARVGNSLGEEAFTDTQYF
TRBV3-1,-,CASNLAGVTETQYF
TRBV20-1,many,CSATAGGDEQYF
TRBV27,many,CASSSNSPPVAGMTGGEYNYGYTF
TRBV5-1,few,CASREAYTGELFF
TRBV11-3,many,CASSLDPTSGRNEQFF
TRBV24-1,-,CATPGPDRAASGRQGELFF
TRBV10-3,-,CAISINPGDLNTGELFF
TRBV7-2,-,CASSLAGQASYEQYF
TRBV6-2/TRBV6-3,many,CASTKRGRGLNEQFF
TRBV30,many,CACQPGQNYGYTF
TRBV6-1,-,CASSPTPGSSYNEQFF
TRBV10-3,-,CAITPLAPGQETQYF
TRBV6-2/TRBV6-3,few,CASSYFPPGGNTEAFF
TRBV11-1,many,CASSFPAGELFF
TRBV10-3,-,CAISERNNQPQHF
TRBV6-1,-,CASSVAGASYEQYF
TRBV7-8,-,CASSSRTPTGRGNQPQHF
TRBV6-1,few,CASSEVRPGTGQETQYF
TRBV5-1,many,CASGPNSYEQYF
TRBV19,-,CASSTPDRGRNQPQHF
TRBV11-2,many,CASSQAGGGIQETQYF
TRBV19,-,CASSMGPQVANYGYTF
TRBV11-2,few,CASSLGQGDEKLFF